This T cell receptor beta chain was profiled in a study of beta chain features in type 1 diabetes. Germline-derived CDR1 and CDR2 are SGHTA and FQGNSA. Trimming stripped 5 bases from V and 5 bases from J, with 13 bases between. The CDR3 contains 14 residues. This clone was seen only a few times. Sequenced material consisted of expressed TCRB transcripts (all of the isolated RNA was reverse transcribed). Profiled with immunoSEQ multiplex PCR; TCRdb holds only in-frame clones, not every one. The data contain some 240,000 clones, roughly 10% of them singletons. The V call is TRBV7-2, the J call TRBJ2-1; D may be TRBD1 (6 bases). The sequence derives from a man aged 18 to 30 in good health. Sequencing input: central memory CD4+ T cells from blood. CDR3 loop: CASSTGTKNNEQFF. CDR3 nucleotides: TGTGCCAGCAGCACCGGGACAAAGAACAATGAGCAGTTCTTC.